These T cell receptor beta chains were read from a single sample in a study of blood T cell repertoires in COVID-19. TCRdb's copy holds only in-frame clones and misses some; the assay was immunoSEQ multiplex PCR. This repertoire shows 260,000 or so clones, over 70% found once; its top ten account for 8% to 9.5%. The sequenced sample was peripheral blood. All receptors derive from a human donor in a cohort sampled during active COVID-19. Both conserved end residues are part of each CDR3. Fields, in order: J gene, clone size, D gene, V gene, CDR3 protein, CDR3 DNA. The D gene is left open where the match is weak. Clone size is stated in some rows and not others, as once, few, many or a class when expanded.

TRBJ2-7 few TRBD1 TRBV11-2 CASSLGTGQYEQYF TGTGCCAGCAGCTTAGGGACAGGACAATACGAGCAGTACTTC
TRBJ2-5 . . TRBV9 CASSVGGGLETQYF TGTGCCAGCAGCGTGGGAGGGGGGCTAGAGACCCAGTACTTC
TRBJ2-7 once TRBD1 TRBV24-1 CATSDRGRYEQYF TGTGCCACCAGCGACAGGGGTCGCTACGAGCAGTACTTC
TRBJ2-7 many . TRBV12-3/TRBV12-4 CASSPPGSYEQYF TGTGCCAGCAGTCCCCCGGGGTCCTACGAGCAGTACTTC
TRBJ1-5 . . TRBV6-6 CASSLQGVNQPQHF TGTGCCAGCAGCCTACAGGGCGTCAATCAGCCCCAGCATTTT
TRBJ1-6 . TRBD1 TRBV4-1 CASSLYGPRDRGSYNSPLHF TGCGCCAGCAGCCTATACGGGCCCCGGGACAGGGGGTCCTATAATTCACCCCTCCACTTT
TRBJ2-2 . . TRBV18 CASSPLDDATGELFF TGTGCCAGCTCACCACTAGATGATGCTACCGGGGAGCTGTTTTTT
TRBJ2-2 . . TRBV15 CATSRDKGFAGELFF TGTGCCACCAGCAGAGATAAGGGGTTCGCCGGGGAGCTGTTTTTT
TRBJ2-7 once TRBD1 TRBV29-1 CSGPAGTGGFRVGSYEQYF TGCAGCGGCCCGGCGGGGACAGGGGGCTTTCGGGTTGGCTCCTACGAGCAGTACTTC
TRBJ2-6 . TRBD2 TRBV7-9 CASSPPRGGTSSGANVLTF TGTGCCAGCAGCCCGCCTCGGGGAGGGACCAGCTCTGGGGCCAACGTCCTGACTTTC
TRBJ1-3 . . TRBV5-4 CAFGGQGSGNTIYF TGTGCGTTCGGGGGGCAAGGCTCTGGAAACACCATATATTTT
TRBJ2-7 . TRBD2 TRBV27 CASSPRGRGDEQYF TGTGCCAGCAGTCCCCGGGGGAGGGGAGATGAGCAGTACTTC
TRBJ1-3 . TRBD1 TRBV3-1/TRBV3-2 CASSPPRGFNTIYF TGTGCCAGCAGCCCCCCCAGGGGGTTCAACACCATATATTTT
TRBJ2-5 . . TRBV21-1 CASPPTSGGAEVTQYF TGTGCCAGCCCCCCGACTAGCGGGGGGGCCGAGGTGACCCAGTACTTC
TRBJ1-2 . TRBD1 TRBV12-3/TRBV12-4 CASTLRGGYTF TGTGCCAGCACGCTCAGGGGGGGCTACACCTTC
TRBJ2-6 . . TRBV18 CASSPGGANVLTF TGTGCCAGCTCACCAGGCGGGGCCAACGTCCTGACTTTC
TRBJ1-2 once . TRBV5-1 CASSEDGVRVYTF TGCGCCAGCAGCGAGGACGGGGTGCGTGTCTACACCTTC
TRBJ1-6 . . TRBV7-2 CASSPQKYNSPLHF TGTGCCAGCAGCCCCCAGAAGTATAATTCACCCCTCCACTTT
TRBJ2-5 . . TRBV24-1 CATRGDNQETQYF TGTGCCACCAGGGGGGACAACCAAGAGACCCAGTACTTC
TRBJ1-2 . . TRBV10-3 CAISPDSSYGYTF TGTGCCATCAGTCCCGACAGTAGCTATGGCTACACCTTC
TRBJ2-5 . . TRBV7-8 CASSLSPDRWSQETQYF TGTGCCAGCAGCTTATCACCGGACAGATGGTCCCAAGAGACCCAGTACTTC
TRBJ1-4 . . TRBV28 CASSLLTRTENEKLFF TGTGCCAGCAGTTTATTAACGCGGACAGAGAATGAAAAACTGTTTTTT
TRBJ2-5 . . TRBV7-2 CASSLYGGWRETQYF TGTGCCAGCAGCTTATATGGGGGGTGGCGAGAGACCCAGTACTTC
TRBJ2-1 . . TRBV3-1/TRBV3-2 CASSPRRFWNEQFF TGTGCCAGCAGCCCAAGGAGGTTCTGGAATGAGCAGTTCTTC
TRBJ1-2 few TRBD1 TRBV13 CASSLTGGKIYGYTF TGTGCCAGCAGCTTGACAGGGGGCAAAATCTATGGCTACACCTTC
TRBJ1-1 . . TRBV29-1 CSVAWRGNTEAFF TGCAGCGTCGCCTGGAGGGGGAACACTGAAGCTTTCTTT
TRBJ2-7 . . TRBV11-1 CASSQSGFSYEQYF TGTGCCAGCAGCCAGAGCGGGTTCTCCTACGAGCAGTACTTC
TRBJ2-1 . TRBD2 TRBV5-4 CASSFPGGPHNEQFF TGTGCCAGCAGCTTTCCGGGAGGGCCTCACAATGAGCAGTTCTTC
TRBJ2-3 . . TRBV15 CATSRDNFPLTQYF TGTGCCACCAGCAGAGACAACTTCCCCCTTACGCAGTATTTT
TRBJ2-2 . . TRBV12-3/TRBV12-4 CASRGTGTGELFF TGTGCCAGCAGGGGTACAGGGACCGGGGAGCTGTTTTTT
TRBJ2-7 . . TRBV2 CASRGWDTTYEQYF TGTGCCAGCAGGGGATGGGACACCACCTACGAGCAGTACTTC
TRBJ2-1 . . TRBV20-1 CSALTGNEQFF TGCAGTGCTCTCACAGGGAATGAGCAGTTCTTC
TRBJ1-1 . . TRBV7-3 CASSLAGGQNTEAFF TGTGCCAGCAGCTTAGCGGGGGGGCAGAACACTGAAGCTTTCTTT
TRBJ2-2 . . TRBV4-2 CASSQAVAGNTGELFF TGTGCCAGCAGCCAAGCAGTCGCGGGGAACACCGGGGAGCTGTTTTTT
TRBJ2-7 once . TRBV9 CASSVVDRSYEQYF TGTGCCAGCAGCGTAGTAGACAGGTCCTACGAGCAGTACTTC
TRBJ2-7 . TRBD1 TRBV4-2 CASSQDFGTGSYEQYF TGTGCCAGCAGCCAAGATTTCGGGACAGGCTCCTACGAGCAGTACTTC
TRBJ2-1 once TRBD1 TRBV13 CASSLGDRVSNEQFF TGTGCCAGCAGCTTGGGGGACAGAGTTTCCAATGAGCAGTTCTTC
TRBJ1-2 . . TRBV29-1 CSIETARGSGYTF TGCAGCATTGAGACCGCCAGGGGATCTGGCTACACCTTC
TRBJ1-4 . . TRBV5-4 CASSTKQLTNEKLFF TGTGCCAGCAGCACAAAACAGTTAACTAATGAAAAACTGTTTTTT
TRBJ1-4 . TRBD1 TRBV6-6 CASSFGTGHEKLFF TGTGCCAGCAGCTTCGGGACAGGGCATGAAAAACTGTTTTTT
TRBJ2-5 . . TRBV15 CATSRDAPGEETQYF TGTGCCACCAGCAGAGATGCCCCCGGGGAAGAGACCCAGTACTTC
TRBJ1-1 . . TRBV18 CASSAGRNTEAFF TGTGCCAGCTCAGCCGGGAGGAACACTGAAGCTTTCTTT
TRBJ2-1 . TRBD1 TRBV5-6 CASSPPGQGAPYEQFF TGTGCCAGCAGCCCTCCGGGACAGGGGGCACCTTATGAGCAGTTCTTC
TRBJ1-4 . . TRBV7-2 CASSLAVGRGIFVEKLFF TGTGCCAGCAGCTTAGCTGTAGGCAGGGGTATATTTGTGGAAAAACTGTTTTTT